The T cell receptor beta chain described here comes from a study of cytomegalovirus exposure and HLA in healthy donors. Study results and limitations: TCR beta sequences numbering around 15,000 were associated with HLA alleles at 0.05 false discovery rate in a later analysis.

A multiplex PCR was run with 60 Vbeta primers and 13 Jbeta primers. Assay used: immunoSEQ multiplex PCR; TCRdb lists only in-frame clones, some missing. The sample has approximately 75,000 clones, and its top ten clones hold 4% to 5.5%. CDR1 SGHKS and CDR2 YYEKEE come from the germline V gene (reference sequence). The V segment lost 4 bases and the J segment 7 bases; nucleotides outside the gene matches: 6. This CDR3 has 14 amino acids. To note about this clone: Its antigen remains unknown.

V is TRBV5-5 and J is TRBJ2-2, with TRBD1 identical over 8 bases. This TCR came from a man aged 40-50 years in good health and CMV-seronegative. The sample comprised PBMCs. The CDR3 coding sequence is TGTGCCAGCAGCGCCGACAGGGGCGGCGGGGAGCTGTTTTTT. Amino acid sequence: CASSADRGGGELFF.